Shown below are 27 T cell receptor beta chains from a single sample sequenced in a study of chemoradiotherapy in HPV16-positive cancers. The assay was immunoSEQ multiplex PCR, and TCRdb's table has in-frame clones only and misses some. The table includes just under 40,000 clones, more than 65% detected once. The sample here was blood, taken from a patient who underwent chemoradiotherapy. These receptors all stem from a human donor with HPV-associated anogenital cancer.

The chain combines TRBV6-6 with TRBJ2-7; D gene unclear. V was cut by 7 bases and J by 0 bases, with 13 bases left in between. The CDR3 consists of 14 residues. CDR1 and CDR2 from the germline V gene are MNHNY and SVGAGI (reference sequence). CDR3 amino acids: CASTPQRSSYEQYF. In DNA form, the CDR3 reads TGTGCCAGCACCCCTCAGAGGAGCTCCTACGAGCAGTACTTC.

V gene TRBV7-9 combines with J gene TRBJ2-2; tentatively, D is TRBD2 (5 bases). The CDR3 runs to 17 residues. CDR1 and CDR2 (germline): SEHNR, FQNEAQ (reference sequence). Trimming took 6 bases from V and 0 from J, leaving 17 bases between them. CDR3 sequence (DNA): TGTGCCAGCAGTAGAACACGGGGTCCGGCGAACACCGGGGAGCTGTTTTTT. It specifies CASSRTRGPANTGELFF.

CDR3 DNA: TGTGCCAGCAGCTTAGGTCCCCAGCTAGCGGGGGGAACAGATACGCAGTATTTT. This encodes CASSLGPQLAGGTDTQYF. The chain employs TRBV7-8 and TRBJ2-3, with TRBD2 matching 11 bases. Looked up from germline, CDR1 is SGHVS and CDR2 is FQNEAQ. J was trimmed by 3 bases and V by 1 base; bases with no gene match: 9. This CDR3 has 18 residues.

V usage is TRBV10-3 and J usage is TRBJ2-2; D is undetermined. This CDR3 has 14 residues. Germline lookup yields CDR1 ENHRY and CDR2 SYGVKD. Trimming took 0 bases from V and 7 from J, leaving 9 bases between them. The CDR3 reads CAISESKRIGELFF. Written as DNA, the CDR3 is TGTGCCATCAGTGAGTCAAAACGGATCGGGGAGCTGTTTTTT.

The chain couples TRBV10-2 to TRBJ2-7; 9 positions match TRBD1. This CDR3 is built from 17 residues. V was clipped by 10 bases and J by 2 bases; unmatched bases: 18. Germline assignment: CDR1 WSHSY and CDR2 SAAADI. CDR3 bases: TGCGCCAACGAAGTGCCCCTTAACAGGGGGCGCGCCTACGAGCAGTACTTC. It codes for CANEVPLNRGRAYEQYF.

The chain has TRBV4-3 and TRBJ2-1, with TRBD2 identical over 8 bases. The CDR3 sequence is 16 residues long. V was clipped by 1 base and J by 4 bases; unmatched bases: 6. Germline V lookup: CDR1 LGHNA, CDR2 YSLEER. The CDR3 bases are TGCGCCAGCAGCCAAGGTGCCGGGGGGGGGTACAATGAGCAGTTCTTC. This encodes CASSQGAGGGYNEQFF.

This rearrangement joins TRBV28 to TRBJ1-2; D ambiguous. The germline gives CDR1 MDHEN, CDR2 SYDVKM. The CDR3 is 13 amino acids. V lost 1 base and J 3 bases, leaving 6 bases between the germline ends. The CDR3 coding sequence is TGTGCCAGCAGTTTATCCCAGTACTATGGCTACACCTTC. This sequence encodes CASSLSQYYGYTF.

J is TRBJ2-5 and V is TRBV2, with D possibly TRBD1 on 8 matching bases. V was clipped by 6 bases and J by 5 bases, with 16 bases between them. Germline-derived CDR1 and CDR2 are SNHLY and FYNNEI. The CDR3 loop spans 14 amino acids. This CDR3 is CASSMTGEGETQYF. CDR3 coding DNA: TGTGCCAGCAGCATGACAGGGGAGGGGGAGACCCAGTACTTC.

The V and J genes are TRBV5-1 and TRBJ1-1; no reliable D call. The CDR3 loop spans 14 amino acids. Germline V gives CDR1 SGHRS, CDR2 YFSETQ. V was pared by 0 bases and J by 1 base, with 7 bases between. The CDR3 bases are TGCGCCAGCAGCTTGGTTGGCAGGAACACTGAAGCTTTCTTT. Translating it yields CASSLVGRNTEAFF.

The rearrangement links TRBV30 to TRBJ2-2; D remains ambiguous. Germline V gene sequence: CDR1 GTSNPN, CDR2 SVGIG (reference sequence). Trimming removed 0 bases from V and 2 bases from J, with 7 bases in between. The CDR3 contains 14 residues. The CDR3: CAWSVGSNTGELFF. The CDR3 DNA follows: TGTGCCTGGAGTGTAGGCTCTAACACCGGGGAGCTGTTTTTT. The variable domain in full, completed from reference TRBV30 and TRBJ2-2, reads SQTIHQWPATLVQPVGSPLSLECTVEGTSNPNLYWYRQAAGRGLQLLFYSVGIGQISSEVPQNLSASRPQDRQFILSSKKLLLSDSGFYLCAWSVGSNTGELFFGEGSRLTVL.

The J gene is TRBJ2-3, the V gene TRBV6-1; maybe TRBD2 (5 bases). V was shortened by 0 bases and J by 5 bases, with 18 bases between the two germline ends. The CDR3 is 17 residues long. CDR1 and CDR2 from the germline V gene are MNHNS and SASEGT. The CDR3 region is CASSEALHWGAVDTQYF. In DNA, the CDR3 is TGTGCCAGCAGTGAAGCGCTTCATTGGGGAGCGGTAGATACGCAGTATTTT.

The chain couples TRBV7-3 to TRBJ2-2; TRBD1 matches 8 bases. Per germline, CDR1 SGHTA and CDR2 FQGTGA. This CDR3 contains 16 residues. Losses at the gene ends were 5 bases for V and 0 bases for J; bases not matched to a gene: 5. Written as DNA, the CDR3 is TGTGCCAGCAGCCCCCAGGGGGCCTCGAACACCGGGGAGCTGTTTTTT. It encodes CASSPQGASNTGELFF.

The rearrangement links TRBV2 to TRBJ1-5; no firm D call. V lost 3 bases, J lost 5 bases, and 11 bases lay in between. CDR3 length equals 14 residues. The germline gives CDR1 SNHLY, CDR2 FYNNEI. The CDR3 here is CASSEWRGDQPQHF. The CDR3 DNA reads as TGTGCCAGCAGTGAGTGGCGGGGAGATCAGCCCCAGCATTTT.

The chain has TRBV2 and TRBJ1-3; D gene ambiguous. CDR3 length: 15 residues. The germline V gene has CDR1 SNHLY and CDR2 FYNNEI. The V end lost 2 bases, the J end lost 0 bases, and 8 bases lay between the germline ends. Here the CDR3 DNA reads TGTGCCAGCAGTGAATACGGGAGCTCTGGAAACACCATATATTTT. Its protein is CASSEYGSSGNTIYF.

V gene TRBV6-5 combines with J gene TRBJ2-7, with TRBD1 identical over 8 bases. V shed 5 bases, J shed 3 bases, and the junction held 6 bases outside the gene matches. The CDR3 contains 14 residues. Germline CDR1 is MNHEY and CDR2 is SVGAGI. Written as DNA, the CDR3 is TGTGCCAGCAGTCCTACAGGGGGGTTCTACGAGCAGTACTTC. Its translation is CASSPTGGFYEQYF.

V is TRBV9 and J is TRBJ2-3; 9 bases align to TRBD1. From germline, CDR1 is SGDLS and CDR2 YYNGEE. The CDR3 has 18 amino acids. V lost 4 bases, J lost 2 bases, and 14 bases stayed unmatched. CDR3 loop: CASSIEGRGQGFTDTQYF. For the CDR3, the DNA is TGTGCCAGCAGCATAGAAGGGCGGGGACAGGGATTCACAGATACGCAGTATTTT.

The genes are TRBV7-2 and TRBJ1-5; a weak D match, TRBD1 (5 bases). Germline CDR1 SGHTA, CDR2 FQGNSA. There are 15 residues in the CDR3. Trimming took 1 base from V and 4 from J, leaving 11 bases between them. CDR3 DNA: TGTGCCAGCAGCTTAGTCTCTGAGGGGAATCAGCCCCAGCATTTT. It translates to CASSLVSEGNQPQHF.

This clone was seen more than once but under ten times. The chain is built from TRBV10-1 and TRBJ1-6, with TRBD1 matching 7 bases. Germline V gene lookup returns CDR1 WNHNN and CDR2 SYGVQD (reference sequence). The CDR3 is made up of 14 amino acids. With V trimmed by 5 bases and J by 7 bases, 5 bases remained unmatched. This CDR3 reads CASSRGQDNSPLHF. In nucleotides, the CDR3 is TGCGCCAGCAGTCGCGGACAGGACAATTCACCCCTCCACTTT.

The genes are TRBV29-1 and TRBJ2-7; D gene unclear. The CDR3 spans 13 residues. The germline V and J ends were trimmed by 2 bases and 0 bases, with 8 bases remaining between them. Germline loops: CDR1 SQVTM, CDR2 ANQGSEA. DNA for the CDR3: TGCAGCGTTGAACTGGCCGGCTCCTACGAGCAGTACTTC. Encoded protein: CSVELAGSYEQYF.

The chain carries TRBV27 and TRBJ2-7; D gene unclear. Germline V lookup: CDR1 MNHEY, CDR2 SMNVEV (reference sequence). With 7 bases removed from V and 0 bases from J, the gap between germline ends came to 19 bases. This CDR3 region has 16 residues. The CDR3 nucleotides are TGTGCCAGCAAGGGTGCGTTTGGCGACAACTCCTACGAGCAGTACTTC. This translates into CASKGAFGDNSYEQYF.

The chain carries TRBV19 and TRBJ2-3, with TRBD2 identical over 8 bases. Per the germline V gene, CDR1 is LNHDA and CDR2 is SQIVND (reference sequence). Unmatched junction bases numbered 6, after V lost 6 bases and J lost 4 bases. This CDR3 contains 14 residues. CDR3 sequence (DNA): TGTGCCAGTAGCCCCGGGACTAGGGCAGATACGCAGTATTTT. This codes for CASSPGTRADTQYF. The entire variable domain, with the rest obtained from reference TRBV19 and TRBJ2-3, is as follows: DGGITQSPKYLFRKEGQNVTLSCEQNLNHDAMYWYRQDPGQGLRLIYYSQIVNDFQKGDIAEGYSVSREKKESFPLTVTSAQKNPTAFYLCASSPGTRADTQYFGPGTRLTVL.

This chain links TRBV7-9 with TRBJ2-5; D uncertain. The V gene's germline CDR1 is SEHNR and CDR2 FQNEAQ (reference sequence). This CDR3 comprises 15 residues. V was trimmed by 5 bases and J by 5 bases, leaving 18 bases between them. The CDR3 region is CASSLKLGTKETQYF. The CDR3 coding sequence is TGTGCCAGCAGCCTCAAGTTGGGCACAAAGGAGACCCAGTACTTC.

The rearrangement links TRBV18 to TRBJ2-5; 7 bases line up with TRBD1. CDR1 and CDR2 (germline): KGHSH, LQKENI. With 5 bases clipped from V and 3 bases from J, the junction kept 6 bases outside the gene matches. The CDR3 is 14 amino acids. CDR3 residues: CASSKTGVEETQYF. The CDR3, as DNA: TGTGCCAGCTCAAAAACAGGGGTAGAAGAGACCCAGTACTTC. Combining the CDR3 with reference TRBV18 and TRBJ2-5 gives the whole variable domain NAGVMQNPRHLVRRRGQEARLRCSPMKGHSHVYWYRQLPEEGLKFMVYLQKENIIDESGMPKERFSAEFPKEGPSILRIQQVVRGDSAAYFCASSKTGVEETQYFGPGTRLLVL.

The chain employs TRBV27 and TRBJ2-7; D unresolved. V was cut by 5 bases and J by 5 bases, with 10 bases left in between. Per germline, CDR1 MNHEY and CDR2 SMNVEV (reference sequence). The CDR3 length is 12 residues. The CDR3 DNA reads as TGTGCCAGCAGTCAAGTCTTCAACGAGCAGTACTTC. Its protein product is CASSQVFNEQYF.

This clone was observed a handful of times. This chain links TRBV5-1 with TRBJ1-2; D unresolved. The CDR3 is 13 amino acids. The V gene lost 0 bases and the J gene lost 5 bases, with 8 bases spanning the gap. CDR1 SGHRS and CDR2 YFSETQ come from the germline V gene. CDR3 protein: CASSLGPEYGYTF. The DNA of the CDR3 is TGCGCCAGCAGCTTGGGGCCGGAATATGGCTACACCTTC.

The chain employs TRBV2 and TRBJ1-1; no firm D call. Trimming took 7 bases from V and 7 from J, leaving 13 bases between them. Germline V CDR1 and CDR2: SNHLY, FYNNEI. The CDR3 runs 12 residues. CDR3 loop: CASKGEDDEAFF. The CDR3 bases are TGTGCCAGCAAGGGTGAAGACGATGAAGCTTTCTTT.

The table lists this clone with a few counts. This chain uses TRBV10-3 with TRBJ1-5; unclear D gene. This CDR3 contains 13 residues. V lost 7 bases, J lost 3 bases, and 10 bases lay in between. From germline, CDR1 is ENHRY and CDR2 SYGVKD. The CDR3 nucleotides read TGTGCCATCACTGGTATGGTCAATCAGCCCCAGCATTTT. This codes for CAITGMVNQPQHF.